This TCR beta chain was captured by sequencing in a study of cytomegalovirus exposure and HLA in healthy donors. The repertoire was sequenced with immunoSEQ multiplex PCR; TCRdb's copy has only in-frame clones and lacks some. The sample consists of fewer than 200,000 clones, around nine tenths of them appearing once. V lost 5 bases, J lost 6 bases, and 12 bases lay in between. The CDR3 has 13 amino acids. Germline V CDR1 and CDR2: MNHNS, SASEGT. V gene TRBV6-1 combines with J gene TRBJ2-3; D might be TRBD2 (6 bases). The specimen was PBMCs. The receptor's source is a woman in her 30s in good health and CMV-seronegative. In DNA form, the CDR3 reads TGTGCCAGCAGTCGGGACTCCTTGGATACGCAGTATTTT. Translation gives CASSRDSLDTQYF.